One sample yielded the 19 T cell receptor beta chains listed below, sequenced in a study of cytomegalovirus exposure and HLA in healthy donors. A multiplex PCR was run with 60 Vbeta primers and 13 Jbeta primers. Assay: immunoSEQ multiplex PCR; the TCRdb copy retains only in-frame clones and omits some. Of around 150,000 clones listed, approximately 85% are singletons. Sequenced: PBMCs. The receptors originated from a young man in good health and CMV-seropositive.

In its sample, this clone was seen a few times. DNA for the CDR3: TGTGCCAGCAGCTTAATCCGGGGGGGAGAGACCCAGTACTTC. This codes for CASSLIRGGETQYF. The chain recombines TRBV7-2 with TRBJ2-5, with 8 bases that match TRBD2. Germline assignment: CDR1 SGHTA and CDR2 FQGNSA. The CDR3 contains 14 residues. Trimming took 2 bases from V and 4 from J; bases not matched to a gene: 3.

In its sample, this clone was seen once. The chain links TRBV19 to TRBJ2-2; D unclear. The V gene's germline CDR1 is LNHDA and CDR2 SQIVND (reference sequence). CDR3 length: 16 amino acids. V was shortened by 7 bases and J by 3 bases, with 18 bases between the two germline ends. CDR3 protein: CASTSLSVLDTGELFF. The DNA of the CDR3 is TGTGCCAGTACTTCCCTTAGTGTTTTGGACACCGGGGAGCTGTTTTTT.

This sequence joins TRBV10-3 and TRBJ1-1; D is unclear. CDR3 length equals 11 residues. The ends were cut back, 6 bases at V and 5 bases at J, with 7 bases in the middle. CDR1 and CDR2 (germline): ENHRY, SYGVKD. CDR3 amino acids: CAIRGSTEAFF. Written as DNA, the CDR3 is TGTGCCATCAGAGGGAGTACTGAAGCTTTCTTT.

The V and J genes are TRBV7-9 and TRBJ2-2, with 8 nucleotides matching TRBD1. The germline gives CDR1 SEHNR, CDR2 FQNEAQ (reference sequence). The V gene end was trimmed by 6 bases and the J gene end by 6 bases; junction bases not matched to a gene: 6. The CDR3 covers 14 residues. CDR3 amino acids: CASRSTGEAGELFF. CDR3 coding DNA: TGTGCCAGCAGATCGACAGGGGAGGCCGGGGAGCTGTTTTTT.

The table lists this clone with a few counts. This sequence joins TRBV5-6 and TRBJ2-7, with D tentatively TRBD1 (5 bases). With 1 base removed from V and 10 bases from J, the gap between germline ends came to 12 bases. The CDR3 spans 12 residues. Germline assignment: CDR1 SGHDT and CDR2 YYEEEE. CDR3 amino acids: CASSLRQSCQYF. The CDR3 nucleotides are TGTGCCAGCAGCTTGCGACAGTCCTGCCAGTACTTC.

This clone appeared once. The chain couples TRBV5-6 to TRBJ2-5; 10 nucleotides line up with TRBD2. Germline CDR1 SGHDT, CDR2 YYEEEE. Losses at the gene ends were 10 bases for V and 7 bases for J; bases not matched to a gene: 13. This CDR3 is built from 14 residues. CDR3 sequence: CAGGTSGGARTQYF. DNA of the CDR3: TGTGCCGGCGGGACGAGCGGGGGGGCCAGGACCCAGTACTTC.

V usage is TRBV19 and J usage is TRBJ1-1, with 7 bases matching TRBD1. The germline V gene has CDR1 LNHDA and CDR2 SQIVND (reference sequence). Germline trimming cut 10 bases from V and 5 bases from J; bases unmatched to any gene: 16. This CDR3 is built from 15 residues. This chain's CDR3 is CATTETGLIWTEAFF. The CDR3 region has the DNA TGTGCCACCACCGAGACAGGGCTCATTTGGACTGAAGCTTTCTTT.

The chain has TRBV25-1 and TRBJ1-2; TRBD1 might be the D (5 bases). The CDR3 contains 14 residues. V dropped 6 bases and J dropped 5 bases, with 16 bases sitting between them. Germline V gene data show CDR1 as MGHDK and CDR2 as SYGVNS. The CDR3 sequence is CASSPREFIYGYTF. The CDR3 DNA follows: TGTGCCAGCAGCCCCAGGGAATTCATTTATGGCTACACCTTC.

This clone was recorded a few times. The chain carries TRBV15 and TRBJ1-5; a weak D match, TRBD1 (5 bases). This CDR3 is 17 amino acids long. Germline V gives CDR1 LNHNV, CDR2 YYDKDF (reference sequence). Trimming took off 0 bases at V and 0 bases at J, with 12 bases between the two ends. CDR3 nucleotide sequence: TGTGCCACCAGCAGAGAAAGTGCAGGGAATAGCAATCAGCCCCAGCATTTT. The encoded protein is CATSRESAGNSNQPQHF.

The rearrangement uses TRBV18 and TRBJ1-1; D not resolved. The CDR3 is 14 residues long. Looked up from germline, CDR1 is KGHSH and CDR2 is LQKENI. V lost 3 bases, J lost 0 bases, and 8 bases lay in between. CDR3 region: CASSPETLNTEAFF. For the CDR3, the DNA is TGTGCCAGCTCACCCGAAACTCTGAACACTGAAGCTTTCTTT. Together with reference TRBV18 and TRBJ1-1, the CDR3 gives the full variable domain: NAGVMQNPRHLVRRRGQEARLRCSPMKGHSHVYWYRQLPEEGLKFMVYLQKENIIDESGMPKERFSAEFPKEGPSILRIQQVVRGDSAAYFCASSPETLNTEAFFGQGTRLTVV.

The chain recombines TRBV10-3 with TRBJ2-3; 15 positions match TRBD2. The CDR3 extends over 17 amino acids. V was pared by 4 bases and J by 2 bases, with 4 bases of the junction left unmatched. Germline V lookup: CDR1 ENHRY, CDR2 SYGVKD. The CDR3 DNA follows: TGTGCCATCAGTGGTGGGACTAGCGGGGGGTACACAGATACGCAGTATTTT. Translation: CAISGGTSGGYTDTQYF.

The V call is TRBV12-5, the J call TRBJ1-2; 7 positions agree with TRBD1. V trimming: 5 bases; J trimming: 6 bases; junction bases outside the gene matches: 6. CDR3 length equals 13 residues. CDR1 is LGHNT and CDR2 is FRNRAP in the germline V gene. CDR3 sequence reads: CASGLTGADGYTF. The CDR3 nucleotides read TGTGCTAGTGGTCTAACAGGGGCGGATGGCTACACCTTC. Based on the CDR3 plus reference TRBV12-5 and TRBJ1-2, the full variable domain is DARVTQTPRHKVTEMGQEVTMRCQPILGHNTVFWYRQTMMQGLELLAYFRNRAPLDDSGMPKDRFSAEMPDATLATLKIQPSEPRDSAVYFCASGLTGADGYTFGSGTRLTVV.

A few counts support this clone. The genes are TRBV27 and TRBJ2-5; weak D call: TRBD2 (6 bases). The CDR3 length is 17 residues. Per germline, CDR1 MNHEY and CDR2 SMNVEV (reference sequence). Trimming took 8 bases from V and 1 from J, leaving 23 bases between them. Here the CDR3 DNA reads TGTGCCAGCCACCCCCAACTAGCAGGGAGTCTCCAAGAGACCCAGTACTTC. Protein: CASHPQLAGSLQETQYF.

The rearrangement joins TRBV20-1 to TRBJ2-3; D remains unclear. This CDR3 spans 11 amino acids. Germline-derived CDR1 and CDR2 are DFQATT and SNEGSKA (reference sequence). Trimming pared 6 bases from V and 6 bases from J, leaving 10 bases between. CDR3 in amino acids: CSADVGDTQYF. The CDR3 DNA reads TGCAGTGCCGACGTCGGGGATACGCAGTATTTT.

This sequence joins TRBV29-1 and TRBJ1-4; no clear D. This CDR3 spans 14 amino acids. With 2 bases removed from V and 3 bases from J, the gap between germline ends came to 10 bases. Germline values: CDR1 SQVTM, CDR2 ANQGSEA. The CDR3 DNA reads as TGCAGCGTTGAAATCAGGCCCCCTAATGAAAAACTGTTTTTT. Its translation is CSVEIRPPNEKLFF.

CDR3 in DNA: TGTGCCAGCATTACGGACACTGAAGCTTTCTTT. Translation gives CASITDTEAFF. The chain couples TRBV21-1 to TRBJ1-1. TRBV21-1 is a pseudogene locus. There are 11 residues in the CDR3.

This chain joins TRBV19 and TRBJ2-7, with D possibly matching TRBD2 (6 bases). Germline CDR1 LNHDA, CDR2 SQIVND (reference sequence). Trimming left V 7 bases short and J 3 bases short, with 10 bases between. The CDR3 has 12 amino acids. The CDR3 here is CASKGGDYEQYF. The CDR3 DNA sequence: TGTGCCAGTAAGGGAGGAGACTACGAGCAGTACTTC. The full variable domain, completed using reference TRBV19 and TRBJ2-7, is DGGITQSPKYLFRKEGQNVTLSCEQNLNHDAMYWYRQDPGQGLRLIYYSQIVNDFQKGDIAEGYSVSREKKESFPLTVTSAQKNPTAFYLCASKGGDYEQYFGPGTRLTVT.

The V call is TRBV6-4, the J call TRBJ2-1, with 9 nucleotides matching TRBD2. The junction had 0 bases not matched to a gene; V was cut back by 3 bases and J by 0 bases. The CDR3 loop spans 15 amino acids. Germline loops: CDR1 MRHNA, CDR2 SNTAGT. The CDR3 DNA reads TGTGCCAGCAGTGAGCGGGGGGGCTCCTACAATGAGCAGTTCTTC. Amino acid sequence: CASSERGGSYNEQFF.

The chain joins TRBV4-1 to TRBJ1-4; TRBD1 might be the D (5 bases). Germline CDR1 MGHRA, CDR2 YSYEKL. This CDR3 spans 16 amino acids. V was cut by 3 bases and J by 7 bases, with 18 bases left in between. CDR3 loop: CASSHAGGDGGEKLFF. As DNA, the CDR3 is TGCGCCAGCAGCCATGCTGGCGGGGATGGGGGTGAAAAACTGTTTTTT.